These 2 T cell receptor beta chains originate from one sample sequenced in a study of blood T cell repertoires in COVID-19. Generated by immunoSEQ multiplex PCR, the TCRdb table keeps only in-frame clones and is missing some. Among some 300,000 clones, around 90% were seen once, and the ten largest hold about 2.3%. Sequenced sample: peripheral blood. The receptor source for this set is a man between 18 and 29 years old with active or convalescent COVID-19.

The rearrangement joins TRBV27 to TRBJ2-1; D might be TRBD2 (6 bases). This CDR3 has 13 amino acids. The V gene lost 2 bases and the J gene lost 9 bases, with 11 bases spanning the gap. Germline V gene sequence: CDR1 MNHEY, CDR2 SMNVEV (reference sequence). The CDR3 nucleotides read TGTGCCAGCAGTTTAAGACGGGAGATTGAGCAGTTCTTC. Amino acid sequence: CASSLRREIEQFF.

The CDR3 bases are TGTGCCAGCAGCACCAATCGGCGGGGAAGATCCGTTTCACCCCTCCACTTT. Translation: CASSTNRRGRSVSPLHF. The chain carries TRBV21-1 and TRBJ1-6. TRBV21-1 is deemed a pseudogene. The length of the CDR3 is 17 residues.